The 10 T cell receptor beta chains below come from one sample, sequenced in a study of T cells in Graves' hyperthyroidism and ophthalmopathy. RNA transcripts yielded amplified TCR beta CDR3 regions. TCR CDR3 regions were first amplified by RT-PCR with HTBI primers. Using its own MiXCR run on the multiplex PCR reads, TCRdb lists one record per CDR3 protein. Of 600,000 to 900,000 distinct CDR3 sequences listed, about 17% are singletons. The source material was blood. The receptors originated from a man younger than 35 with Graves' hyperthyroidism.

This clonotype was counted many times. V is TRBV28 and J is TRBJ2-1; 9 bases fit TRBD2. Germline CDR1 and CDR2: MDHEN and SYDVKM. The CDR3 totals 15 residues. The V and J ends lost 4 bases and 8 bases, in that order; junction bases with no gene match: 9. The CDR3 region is CASSSPGLASDEQFF. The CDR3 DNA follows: TGTGCCAGCAGTTCTCCGGGACTAGCAAGCGATGAGCAGTTCTTC. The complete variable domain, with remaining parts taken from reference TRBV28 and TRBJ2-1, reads DVKVTQSSRYLVKRTGEKVFLECVQDMDHENMFWYRQDPGLGLRLIYFSYDVKMKEKGDIPEGYSVSREKKERFSLILESASTNQTSMYLCASSSPGLASDEQFFGPGTRLTVL.

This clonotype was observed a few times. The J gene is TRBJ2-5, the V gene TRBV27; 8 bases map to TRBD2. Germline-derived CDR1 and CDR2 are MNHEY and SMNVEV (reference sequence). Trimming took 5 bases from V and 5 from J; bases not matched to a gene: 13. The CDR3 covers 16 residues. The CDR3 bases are TGTGCCAGCAGTCAAAGGGGCGGGAGGACGGGGGAGACCCAGTACTTC. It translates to CASSQRGGRTGETQYF.

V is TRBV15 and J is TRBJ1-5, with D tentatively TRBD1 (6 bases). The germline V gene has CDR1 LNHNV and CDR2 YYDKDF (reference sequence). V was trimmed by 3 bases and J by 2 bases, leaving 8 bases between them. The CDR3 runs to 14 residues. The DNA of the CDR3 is TGTGCCACCAGCAGCTCAGGGGGCAATCAGCCCCAGCATTTT. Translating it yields CATSSSGGNQPQHF.

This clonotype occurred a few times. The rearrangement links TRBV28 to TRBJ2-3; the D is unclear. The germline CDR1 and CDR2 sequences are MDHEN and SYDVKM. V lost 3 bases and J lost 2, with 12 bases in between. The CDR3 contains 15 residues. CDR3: CASSFTRASTDTQYF. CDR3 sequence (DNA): TGTGCCAGCAGTTTCACTCGGGCCTCCACAGATACGCAGTATTTT.

For the CDR3, the DNA is TGTGCCAGTAGTATAGTGACAGGGGTAACTAAGAACACCGGGGAGCTGTTTTTT. It codes for CASSIVTGVTKNTGELFF. V is TRBV19 and J is TRBJ2-2; the match to TRBD1 covers 8 bases. The trim removed 1 base at V and 1 base at J, leaving 8 bases unmatched. CDR3 length equals 18 residues. CDR1 is LNHDA and CDR2 is SQIVND in the germline V gene (reference sequence).

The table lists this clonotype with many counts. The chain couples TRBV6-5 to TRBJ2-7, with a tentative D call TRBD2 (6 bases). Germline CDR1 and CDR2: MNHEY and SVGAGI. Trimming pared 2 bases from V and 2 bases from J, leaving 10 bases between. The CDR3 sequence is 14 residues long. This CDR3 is CASSYRPGAYEQYF. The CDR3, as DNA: TGTGCCAGCAGTTACCGTCCGGGAGCCTACGAGCAGTACTTC.

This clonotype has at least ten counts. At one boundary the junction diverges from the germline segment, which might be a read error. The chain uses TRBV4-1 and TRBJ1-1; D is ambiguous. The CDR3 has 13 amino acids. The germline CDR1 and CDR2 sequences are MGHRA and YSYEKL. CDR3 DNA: TGTGCCAGCAGCCAAGGCCCGAACACTGAAGCTTTCTTT. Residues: CASSQGPNTEAFF.

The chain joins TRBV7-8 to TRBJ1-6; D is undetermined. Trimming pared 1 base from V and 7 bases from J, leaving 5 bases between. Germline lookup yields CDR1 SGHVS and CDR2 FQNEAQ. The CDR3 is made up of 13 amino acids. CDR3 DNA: TGTGCCAGCAGCTTAGTCAACAATTCACCCCTCCACTTT. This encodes CASSLVNNSPLHF. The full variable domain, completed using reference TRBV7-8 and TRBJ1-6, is GAGVSQSPRYKVAKRGQDVALRCDPISGHVSLFWYQQALGQGPEFLTYFQNEAQLDKSGLPSDRFFAERPEGSVSTLKIQRTQQEDSAVYLCASSLVNNSPLHFGNGTRLTVT.

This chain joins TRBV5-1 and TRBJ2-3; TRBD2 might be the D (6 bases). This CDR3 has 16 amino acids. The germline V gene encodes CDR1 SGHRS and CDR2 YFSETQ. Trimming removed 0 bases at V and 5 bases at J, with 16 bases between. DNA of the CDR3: TGCGCCAGCAGCTTGGCCTCAAGGCCGGAGGGAGATACGCAGTATTTT. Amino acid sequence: CASSLASRPEGDTQYF.

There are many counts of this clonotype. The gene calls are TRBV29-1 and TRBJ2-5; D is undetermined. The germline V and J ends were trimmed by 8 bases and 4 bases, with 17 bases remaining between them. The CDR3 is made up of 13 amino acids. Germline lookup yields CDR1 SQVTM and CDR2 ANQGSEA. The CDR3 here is CSSRASTPETQYF. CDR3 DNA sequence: TGCAGCTCCCGGGCCAGCACCCCAGAGACCCAGTACTTC.